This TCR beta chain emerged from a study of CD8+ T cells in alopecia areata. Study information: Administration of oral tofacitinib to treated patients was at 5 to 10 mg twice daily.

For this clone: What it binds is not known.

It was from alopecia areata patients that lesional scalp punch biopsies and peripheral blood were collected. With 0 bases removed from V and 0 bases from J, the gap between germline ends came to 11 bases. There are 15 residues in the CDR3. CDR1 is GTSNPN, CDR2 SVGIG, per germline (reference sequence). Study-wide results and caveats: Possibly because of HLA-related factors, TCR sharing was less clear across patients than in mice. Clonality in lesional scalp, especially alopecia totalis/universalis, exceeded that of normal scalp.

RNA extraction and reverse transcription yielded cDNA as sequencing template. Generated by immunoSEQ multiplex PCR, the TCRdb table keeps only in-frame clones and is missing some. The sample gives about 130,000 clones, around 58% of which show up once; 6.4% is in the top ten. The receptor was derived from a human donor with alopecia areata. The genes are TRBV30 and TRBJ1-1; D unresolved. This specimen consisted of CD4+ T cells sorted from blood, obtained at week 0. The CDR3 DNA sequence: TGTGCCTGGAGTGTAAGGTCAGCCTTGAACACTGAAGCTTTCTTT. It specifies CAWSVRSALNTEAFF.